The entry that follows covers one TCR beta chain sequence. A sample-barcoded 5' primer and a J-beta primer mix were used in a second PCR of about 6 to 11 cycles. Each CDR3 protein gets one entry after TCRdb re-called the 5' RACE reads with MiXCR. The data hold roughly 1.4 million distinct CDR3 sequences, with 59% observed a single time. The record originates from a study of blood T cells in healthy people across ages. Each individual donor underwent a draw of ten milliliters of peripheral blood. They isolated at least 7 million PBMCs from each sample. The source is a young man in good health. Material: blood.

The CDR3 region has the DNA TGCGCCAGCAGCTTGGACCACCAGGGGAATGGGGCCAACGTCCTGACTTTC. It yields the protein CASSLDHQGNGANVLTF. The V call is TRBV5-1, the J call TRBJ2-6, with D possibly matching TRBD1 (6 bases). This CDR3 region has 17 residues. Germline CDR1 SGHRS, CDR2 YFSETQ. Trimming removed 0 bases from V and 3 bases from J, with 13 bases in between.